The 28 T cell receptor beta chains given below trace back to one sample, sequenced in a study of cytomegalovirus exposure and HLA in healthy donors. The PCR contained 60 Vbeta and 13 Jbeta primers. Measured with immunoSEQ multiplex PCR; TCRdb has only the in-frame clones, and not every one. The sample has 75,000 to 100,000 clones, about four fifths seen once. The material sequenced was PBMCs. These receptors were collected from a man aged 40-49 years in good health and CMV-seropositive.

The rearrangement links TRBV5-1 to TRBJ1-2; D is perhaps TRBD1 (5 bases). This CDR3 contains 14 residues. CDR1 and CDR2 from the germline V gene are SGHRS and YFSETQ. Deletions cut 0 bases from V and 4 bases from J, with 10 bases between. CDR3 nucleotides: TGCGCCAGCAGCTTGGTTCTTCAGGGCTATGGCTACACCTTC. Its translation: CASSLVLQGYGYTF.

The J gene is TRBJ2-5, the V gene TRBV14; a weak D match, TRBD2 (6 bases). Germline V gene lookup returns CDR1 SGHDN and CDR2 FVKESK. The CDR3 runs to 13 residues. With 2 bases removed from V and 6 bases from J, the gap between germline ends came to 10 bases. CDR3 bases: TGTGCCAGCAGCCAATCTACTAGCCAGACCCAGTACTTC. It specifies CASSQSTSQTQYF.

CDR3 sequence reads: CASRRTTNTEAFF. Here the CDR3 DNA reads TGTGCCAGCAGGAGGACAACGAACACTGAAGCTTTCTTT. The gene calls are TRBV6-5 and TRBJ1-1; a possible D gene is TRBD1 (5 bases). The V gene lost 6 bases and the J gene lost 1 base, with 9 bases spanning the gap. The CDR3 extends over 13 amino acids. The germline CDR1 and CDR2 sequences are MNHEY and SVGAGI.

V and J are TRBV5-4 and TRBJ2-2; perhaps TRBD1 as D (6 bases). This CDR3 has 16 residues. Per the germline V gene, CDR1 is SGHNT and CDR2 is YYREEE (reference sequence). The V end was cut by 2 bases, the J end by 0 bases, with 11 bases between. The CDR3 region is CASSFRQAANTGELFF. CDR3 sequence (DNA): TGTGCCAGCAGCTTCCGACAGGCCGCGAACACCGGGGAGCTGTTTTTT.

This chain links TRBV27 with TRBJ2-2; maybe TRBD2 (6 bases). Germline CDR1 is MNHEY and CDR2 is SMNVEV (reference sequence). The CDR3 is 15 residues long. V was pared by 4 bases and J by 4 bases, with 13 bases between. The CDR3 spells CASSYGTVRTGELFF. Written as DNA, the CDR3 is TGTGCCAGCAGTTACGGGACTGTACGCACCGGGGAGCTGTTTTTT.

The V gene is TRBV30, the J gene TRBJ2-3; possibly TRBD2 for D (7 bases). V was clipped by 2 bases and J by 4 bases, with 16 bases between them. CDR3 size: 15 residues. Germline V CDR1 and CDR2: GTSNPN, SVGIG (reference sequence). The CDR3 is CAWSRGEGGPDTQYF. The CDR3 bases are TGTGCCTGGAGTAGGGGGGAGGGGGGGCCAGATACGCAGTATTTT.

The chain carries TRBV21-1 and TRBJ1-5; the D call in the table, TRBD1, was not verified against the DNA. TRBV21-1 is a known pseudogene. CDR3 length: 15 amino acids. As DNA, the CDR3 is TGTGCCAGCAGCAAAGAGGTAGGGGGAGATCAGCCCCAGCATTTT. Translating it yields CASSKEVGGDQPQHF.

This chain connects TRBV30 to TRBJ2-5; D is unresolved. The CDR3 spans 13 residues. CDR1 and CDR2 from the germline V gene are GTSNPN and SVGIG (reference sequence). Trimming removed 1 base from V and 1 base from J, with 7 bases in between. CDR3 loop: CAWSGQAQETQYF. The CDR3 DNA reads TGTGCCTGGAGTGGTCAAGCCCAAGAGACCCAGTACTTC. Complete variable domain (other parts from reference TRBV30 and TRBJ2-5): SQTIHQWPATLVQPVGSPLSLECTVEGTSNPNLYWYRQAAGRGLQLLFYSVGIGQISSEVPQNLSASRPQDRQFILSSKKLLLSDSGFYLCAWSGQAQETQYFGPGTRLLVL.

This rearrangement joins TRBV11-3 to TRBJ1-5; 9 bases line up with TRBD1. The CDR3 sequence is 15 residues long. Germline V gene lookup returns CDR1 SGHNT and CDR2 YENEEA. Trimming took 0 bases from V and 4 from J; bases not matched to a gene: 1. This CDR3 reads CASSLDGTGNQPQHF. The CDR3 DNA sequence: TGTGCCAGCAGCTTAGATGGGACAGGGAATCAGCCCCAGCATTTT. Variable domain in full (rest from reference TRBV11-3 and TRBJ1-5): EAGVVQSPRYKIIEKKQPVAFWCNPISGHNTLYWYLQNLGQGPELLIRYENEEAVDDSQLPKDRFSAERLKGVDSTLKIQPAELGDSAVYLCASSLDGTGNQPQHFGDGTRLSIL.

The chain combines TRBV7-2 with TRBJ2-2, with 10 bases matching TRBD2. V shed 4 bases, J shed 10 bases, and the junction held 12 bases outside the gene matches. In germline, CDR1 is SGHTA, CDR2 FQGNSA. The CDR3 is made up of 16 amino acids. CDR3 in DNA: TGTGCCAGCAGCTACCCAAGCGGGAGGGCCGCCGAGGAGCTGTTTTTT. It translates to CASSYPSGRAAEELFF. The full variable domain, rest sourced from reference TRBV7-2 and TRBJ2-2, is GAGVSQSPSNKVTEKGKDVELRCDPISGHTALYWYRQSLGQGLEFLIYFQGNSAPDKSGLPSDRFSAERTGGSVSTLTIQRTQQEDSAVYLCASSYPSGRAAEELFFGEGSRLTVL.

The rearrangement links TRBV6-6 to TRBJ1-1; 10 nucleotides line up with TRBD1. V was pared by 6 bases and J by 1 base, with 2 bases of the junction left unmatched. Per the germline V gene, CDR1 is MNHNY and CDR2 is SVGAGI (reference sequence). The CDR3 is 14 residues long. CDR3: CASRGQGKNTEAFF. The CDR3 coding sequence is TGTGCCAGCAGGGGACAGGGGAAGAACACTGAAGCTTTCTTT.

This clone was picked up one time. The J gene is TRBJ2-7, the V gene TRBV5-4, with 12 bases fitting TRBD2. V shed 4 bases and J 5 bases; nucleotides not matched to a gene: 4. Germline loops: CDR1 SGHNT, CDR2 YYREEE (reference sequence). There are 14 residues in the CDR3. The CDR3 here is CASSPTSGGHEQYF. CDR3 DNA: TGTGCCAGCAGCCCGACTAGCGGGGGCCACGAGCAGTACTTC.

Points on this clone: With only one base between it and a far larger clone, this is likely a read error. Other DNA sequences in this specimen translate into the identical CDR3. V and J are TRBV5-4 and TRBJ2-7, with 8 bases aligning to TRBD1. The CDR3 totals 16 residues. In germline, CDR1 is SGHNT, CDR2 YYREEE (reference sequence). V was pared by 4 bases and J by 5 bases, with 14 bases of the junction left unmatched. In nucleotides, the CDR3 is TGTGCCAGCAGCCCCCTGGGAGCAGGGGGCAAGAACGAGCAGTACTTC. It encodes CASSPLGAGGKNEQYF.

In its sample, this clone was seen a few times. The chain joins TRBV6-5 to TRBJ2-7, with D uncertain. The CDR3 consists of 11 residues. Germline V CDR1 and CDR2: MNHEY, SVGAGI. With 4 bases removed from V and 2 bases from J, the gap between germline ends came to 3 bases. CDR3 loop: CASSSAYEQYF. The CDR3 DNA reads TGTGCCAGCAGTTCCGCCTACGAGCAGTACTTC.

V and J are TRBV27 and TRBJ2-7; tentative D call: TRBD1 (5 bases). CDR3 length: 13 residues. Trimming took off 1 base at V and 6 bases at J, with 10 bases between the two ends. CDR1 and CDR2 (germline): MNHEY, SMNVEV (reference sequence). This chain's CDR3 is CASSLWQGGEQYF. DNA of the CDR3: TGTGCCAGCAGTTTATGGCAGGGTGGCGAGCAGTACTTC.

The chain links TRBV2 to TRBJ1-6; D might be TRBD1 (5 bases). The CDR3 covers 13 residues. From germline, CDR1 is SNHLY and CDR2 FYNNEI. V gave up 9 bases and J gave up 9 bases, with 15 bases separating them. CDR3 nucleotides: TGTGCCAGGGGAGGGGAGATTGGTTCACCCCTCCACTTT. It yields the protein CARGGEIGSPLHF.

The V gene is TRBV5-4, the J gene TRBJ1-6, with 9 bases identical to TRBD1. Trimming cost V 4 bases and J 7 bases; bases outside gene matches: 9. This CDR3 contains 16 residues. Germline values: CDR1 SGHNT, CDR2 YYREEE (reference sequence). The CDR3 DNA reads TGTGCCAGCAGCCTGTTAGGGACAGGGCAGAATTCACCCCTCCACTTT. Its translation: CASSLLGTGQNSPLHF.

The chain links TRBV11-1 to TRBJ1-2; no reliable D call. CDR3 length equals 13 residues. CDR1 is SGHAT, CDR2 FQDESV, per germline (reference sequence). The germline V and J ends were trimmed by 3 bases and 8 bases, with 13 bases remaining between them. CDR3 sequence: CASSLRESSGYTF. CDR3 nucleotide sequence: TGTGCCAGCAGCTTGAGAGAGTCGTCCGGCTACACCTTC.

This clone has just one count. The chain couples TRBV6-5 to TRBJ2-1; D is uncertain. In germline, CDR1 is MNHEY, CDR2 SVGAGI. The CDR3 is 13 residues long. Trimming shortened V by 4 bases and J by 5 bases, and 9 bases separated the two germline ends. The CDR3 coding sequence is TGTGCCAGCAGTTCTCCCGTTAACAATGAGCAGTTCTTC. It yields the protein CASSSPVNNEQFF.

The rearrangement joins TRBV18 to TRBJ2-7; perhaps TRBD2 as D (6 bases). The CDR3 runs 15 residues. Trimming shortened V by 0 bases and J by 5 bases, and 14 bases separated the two germline ends. Germline assignment: CDR1 KGHSH and CDR2 LQKENI. CDR3 coding DNA: TGTGCCAGCTCACCACCGGGATGGAGGGCCGACGAGCAGTACTTC. This codes for CASSPPGWRADEQYF.

V is TRBV10-3 and J is TRBJ2-2; 7 nucleotides agree with TRBD1. This CDR3 has 13 amino acids. The V gene's germline CDR1 is ENHRY and CDR2 SYGVKD. With V trimmed by 6 bases and J by 4 bases, 2 bases remained unmatched. The CDR3 DNA is TGTGCCATCAGGACAGGGAGCACCGGGGAGCTGTTTTTT. This encodes CAIRTGSTGELFF.

V and J are TRBV29-1 and TRBJ2-5, with D unresolved. The CDR3 contains 14 residues. Germline V CDR1 and CDR2: SQVTM, ANQGSEA. Trimming removed 4 bases at V and 5 bases at J, with 17 bases between. The CDR3 region is CSVAPSTLRETQYF. CDR3 in DNA: TGCAGCGTTGCCCCCTCTACCCTCCGGGAGACCCAGTACTTC.

The V and J genes are TRBV15 and TRBJ2-5, with a tentative D call TRBD1 (6 bases). The J call is uncertain, as TRBJ2-7 better fits the DNA end. The germline V gene encodes CDR1 LNHNV and CDR2 YYDKDF (reference sequence). This CDR3 has 13 amino acids. The CDR3 sequence: CATSITGRGEQYF. CDR3 DNA sequence: TGTGCCACCAGCATTACAGGGCGCGGCGAGCAGTACTTC.

This rearrangement joins TRBV18 to TRBJ1-1, with D unclear. This CDR3 comprises 13 residues. Germline CDR1 is KGHSH and CDR2 is LQKENI. V was shortened by 3 bases and J by 4 bases, with 9 bases between the two germline ends. Written as DNA, the CDR3 is TGTGCCAGCTCACCGAGGGCGGCCACTGAAGCTTTCTTT. This sequence encodes CASSPRAATEAFF.

The genes are TRBV5-1 and TRBJ1-1, with 8 bases lining up with TRBD1. Per germline, CDR1 SGHRS and CDR2 YFSETQ. Trimming took 4 bases from V and 1 from J; bases not matched to a gene: 3. This CDR3 is 14 amino acids long. CDR3 region: CASSPGQANTEAFF. CDR3 bases: TGCGCCAGCAGCCCGGGACAGGCGAACACTGAAGCTTTCTTT.

This clone occurred a few times. The chain employs TRBV30 and TRBJ2-7, with a weak D call TRBD2 (5 bases). Trimming removed 1 base at V and 4 bases at J, with 11 bases between. This CDR3 spans 13 amino acids. CDR1 and CDR2 from the germline V gene are GTSNPN and SVGIG (reference sequence). CDR3 region: CAWSAGLGYEQYF. The CDR3 bases are TGTGCCTGGAGTGCGGGGTTAGGTTACGAGCAGTACTTC.

J is TRBJ2-7 and V is TRBV27; a possible D gene is TRBD1 (5 bases). This CDR3 comprises 14 residues. V was pared by 3 bases and J by 0 bases, with 9 bases between. Germline CDR1 is MNHEY and CDR2 is SMNVEV (reference sequence). The CDR3 nucleotides read TGTGCCAGCAGTTTGGGGCCTTACTCCTACGAGCAGTACTTC. Its translation: CASSLGPYSYEQYF.

V gene TRBV27 combines with J gene TRBJ1-2, with a tentative D call TRBD1 (6 bases). The CDR3 extends over 20 amino acids. Trimming shortened V by 5 bases and J by 0 bases, and 28 bases separated the two germline ends. Germline lookup yields CDR1 MNHEY and CDR2 SMNVEV (reference sequence). Written as DNA, the CDR3 is TGTGCCAGCAGTCTTTATGGGATCTTGACAGGCCCAGGGCCTAACTATGGCTACACCTTC. This translates into CASSLYGILTGPGPNYGYTF.